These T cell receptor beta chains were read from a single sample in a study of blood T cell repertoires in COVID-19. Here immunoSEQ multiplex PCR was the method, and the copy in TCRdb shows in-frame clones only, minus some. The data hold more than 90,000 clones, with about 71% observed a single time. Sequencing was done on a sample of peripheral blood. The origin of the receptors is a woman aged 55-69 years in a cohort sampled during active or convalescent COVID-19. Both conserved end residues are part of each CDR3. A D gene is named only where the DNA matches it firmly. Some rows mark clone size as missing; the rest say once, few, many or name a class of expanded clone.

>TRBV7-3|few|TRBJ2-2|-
TGTGCCAGCAGCTTAACATTGACAGTATCTCCGAACACCGGGGAGCTGTTTTTT
CASSLTLTVSPNTGELFF
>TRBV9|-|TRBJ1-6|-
TGTGCCAGCAGCGTAGGTTCGGGGGCCTATAATTCACCCCTCCACTTT
CASSVGSGAYNSPLHF
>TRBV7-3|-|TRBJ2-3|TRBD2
TGTGCCAGCAGCTTAGCGGGGGACAGCACAGATACGCAGTATTTT
CASSLAGDSTDTQYF
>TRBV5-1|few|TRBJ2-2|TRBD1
TGCGCCAGCAGCCGGGACAGGGGCGGGACCGGGGAGCTGTTTTTT
CASSRDRGGTGELFF
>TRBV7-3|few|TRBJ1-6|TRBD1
TGTGCCAGCAGTTCGGACAGGGGTTCACCCCTCCACTTT
CASSSDRGSPLHF
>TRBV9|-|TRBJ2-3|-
TGTGCCAGCAGCGTAGTACAGGGAAACACAGATACGCAGTATTTT
CASSVVQGNTDTQYF
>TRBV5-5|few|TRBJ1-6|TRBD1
TGTGCCAGCAGCTTGGTTGGGACAGGGGGCTATAATTCACCCCTCCACTTT
CASSLVGTGGYNSPLHF
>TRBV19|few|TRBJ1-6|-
TGTGCCAGTAGTATAGATCCGACGGGGATGAGCTCCTATAATTCACCCCTCCACTTT
CASSIDPTGMSSYNSPLHF
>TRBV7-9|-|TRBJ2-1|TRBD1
TGTGCCAGCAGCCACGGACAGGAGCCCCCTGATGAGCAGTTCTTC
CASSHGQEPPDEQFF
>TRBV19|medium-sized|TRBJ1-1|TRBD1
TGTGCCAGTAGCTATAGGACAGGGGGAGGCACTGAAGCTTTCTTT
CASSYRTGGGTEAFF
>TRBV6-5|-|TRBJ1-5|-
TGTGCCAGCACCCTCGGACACCGGAATCAGCCCCAGCATTTT
CASTLGHRNQPQHF
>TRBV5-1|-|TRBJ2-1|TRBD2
TGCGCCAGCAGCTTGTCGTTCCGGGGGGGCCCCAACAATGAGCAGTTCTTC
CASSLSFRGGPNNEQFF
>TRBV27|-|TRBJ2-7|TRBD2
TGTGCCAGCAGTTTACGGGCGGGGGGCCGCCGTAATACCTACGAGCAGTACTTC
CASSLRAGGRRNTYEQYF
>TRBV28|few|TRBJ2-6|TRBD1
TGTGCCAGCAGTGCGGACAGGGGACTTGGGGCCAACGTCCTGACTTTC
CASSADRGLGANVLTF
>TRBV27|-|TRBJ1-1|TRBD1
TGTGCCAGCAGCCAGGGGGAGCCGGGCACTGAAGCTTTCTTT
CASSQGEPGTEAFF
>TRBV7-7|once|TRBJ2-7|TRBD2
TGTGCTAGCAGCTTAGGTAGCGGGCCGACCTACGAGCAGTACTTC
CASSLGSGPTYEQYF
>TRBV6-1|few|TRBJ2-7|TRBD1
TGTGCCAGCAGTGAATTGGACAGGGTCTTGACCTACGAGCAGTACTTC
CASSELDRVLTYEQYF
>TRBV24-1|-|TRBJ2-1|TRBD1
TGTGCCACCAGTCGACAGGGCTATGAGCAGTTCTTC
CATSRQGYEQFF
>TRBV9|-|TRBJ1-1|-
TGTGCCAGCAGCCCCGCAGGGCCCGGGTCTTTCTTT
CASSPAGPGSFF
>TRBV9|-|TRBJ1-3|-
TGTGCCAGCAGCCGTAGCGGGGATACCCGAAACACCATATATTTT
CASSRSGDTRNTIYF
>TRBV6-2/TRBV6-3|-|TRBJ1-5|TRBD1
TGTGCCAGCAGTTACTCAACCTATAGACAGGGTTGGGTAGGGAGCAATCAGCCCCAGCATTTT
CASSYSTYRQGWVGSNQPQHF
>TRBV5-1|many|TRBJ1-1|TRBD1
TGCGCCAGCAGCCGGGACAGGAACACTGAAGCTTTCTTT
CASSRDRNTEAFF